This record looks at one T cell receptor (beta chain) sequence and its context. This sample was included in a study of blood T cell repertoires in COVID-19. Clones were sequenced by immunoSEQ multiplex PCR, and TCRdb holds only the in-frame ones, with some missing. This sample has around 200,000 clones, with more than 70% found just once. With V trimmed by 6 bases and J by 7 bases, 5 bases remained unmatched. This CDR3 contains 14 residues. Germline CDR1 is MNHEY and CDR2 is SVGAGI. The gene calls are TRBV6-5 and TRBJ1-6; TRBD1 matches 8 bases. This TCR came from a woman aged 40 to 50 with acute COVID-19. Sequencing input: PBMCs or T cells enriched from blood (not recorded which). Here the CDR3 DNA reads TGTGCCAGCAGGGGGACAGGCGGGAATTCACCCCTCCACTTT. Translated: CASRGTGGNSPLHF.